The 22 T cell receptor beta chains given below trace back to one sample, sequenced in a study of vaccination effects on CD4 cells after COVID-19. Expansion with viral peptide pools was applied to antigen-specific CD4+ T cells by the ViraFEST assay prior to sequencing. Investigators separated out CD4+ T cells once around 9 days of culture had passed. Profiling relied on immunoSEQ multiplex PCR, and the TCRdb table lists in-frame clones only, not all of them. The sample holds roughly 20,000 clones, 70% seen once. What these receptors recognize is not known. Sequencing was performed on CD4+ T cells from PBMCs cultured with HCoV-229E spike peptides, taken before COVID-19 vaccination. The receptors here all came from a human donor who received a COVID-19 vaccine.

The chain recombines TRBV2 with TRBJ1-5; 9 nucleotides match TRBD1. Per germline, CDR1 SNHLY and CDR2 FYNNEI. V shed 8 bases, J shed 2 bases, and the junction held 7 bases outside the gene matches. This CDR3 has 15 amino acids. CDR3 nucleotides: TGTGCCAGCCTCGACAGGGGGGGAGGCAATCAGCCCCAGCATTTT. Amino acid sequence: CASLDRGGGNQPQHF. Filled out from reference TRBV2 and TRBJ1-5, the complete variable domain reads EPEVTQTPSHQVTQMGQEVILRCVPISNHLYFYWYRQILGQKVEFLVSFYNNEISEKSEIFDDQFSVERPDGSNFTLKIRSTKLEDSAMYFCASLDRGGGNQPQHFGDGTRLSIL.

This chain connects TRBV28 to TRBJ1-2; D is ambiguous. The CDR3 sequence is 16 residues long. Germline V lookup: CDR1 MDHEN, CDR2 SYDVKM. With 0 bases removed from V and 1 base from J, the gap between germline ends came to 12 bases. CDR3 in amino acids: CASSLWEGLGNYGYTF. The CDR3 DNA reads as TGTGCCAGCAGTTTATGGGAGGGTCTGGGTAACTATGGCTACACCTTC.

A few counts support this clone. CDR3 nucleotides: TGTGCCAGCAGCCAAGTTTCGGGCGACGGAGCCTATGGCTACACCTTC. Translating gives CASSQVSGDGAYGYTF. The chain combines TRBV4-2 with TRBJ1-2; D remains unclear. This CDR3 spans 16 amino acids. Germline V gene sequence: CDR1 LGHNA, CDR2 YNFKEQ. Trimming stripped 1 base from V and 4 bases from J, with 16 bases between.

This clone was detected only a few times. This chain links TRBV10-3 with TRBJ2-5; no firm D call. Germline V gene lookup returns CDR1 ENHRY and CDR2 SYGVKD. The CDR3 length is 13 residues. V lost 5 bases and J lost 7, with 14 bases in between. Written as DNA, the CDR3 is TGTGCCATCAGTTTGACCCCCGTGGGGACCCAGTACTTC. It specifies CAISLTPVGTQYF.

The chain joins TRBV5-4 to TRBJ1-6; D is possibly TRBD1 (5 bases). The ends were cut back, 1 base at V and 15 bases at J, with 17 bases in the middle. In germline, CDR1 is SGHNT, CDR2 YYREEE (reference sequence). The CDR3 length is 14 residues. This CDR3 is CASSLWGTDSHLHF. The CDR3 DNA reads TGTGCCAGCAGCTTGTGGGGAACCGACAGCCACCTCCACTTT. Full variable domain (outside the CDR3, taken from reference TRBV5-4 and TRBJ1-6): ETGVTQSPTHLIKTRGQQVTLRCSSQSGHNTVSWYQQALGQGPQFIFQYYREEENGRGNFPPRFSGLQFPNYSSELNVNALELDDSALYLCASSLWGTDSHLHFGNGTRLTVT.

This chain uses TRBV4-2 with TRBJ1-2, with D perhaps matching TRBD1 (5 bases). Per germline, CDR1 LGHNA and CDR2 YNFKEQ. The V end lost 3 bases, the J end lost 5 bases, and 16 bases lay between the germline ends. This CDR3 comprises 15 residues. The chain's CDR3 is CASSQGQETEYGYTF. For the CDR3, the DNA is TGTGCCAGCAGCCAGGGGCAGGAAACAGAATATGGCTACACCTTC.

The chain has TRBV20-1 and TRBJ1-2, with D perhaps matching TRBD1 (6 bases). The CDR3 has 16 residues. Germline values: CDR1 DFQATT, CDR2 SNEGSKA (reference sequence). V lost 3 bases and J 0 bases, leaving 17 bases between the germline ends. The CDR3 region has the DNA TGCAGTGCTAGTAGTCACTCACAGGGCTCTAACTATGGCTACACCTTC. It is translated as CSASSHSQGSNYGYTF.

This clone turned up a few times. The V and J genes are TRBV13 and TRBJ1-3; D not certain. CDR3 length: 13 amino acids. V was trimmed by 5 bases and J by 0 bases, leaving 5 bases between them. From germline, CDR1 is PRHDT and CDR2 FYEKMQ (reference sequence). The CDR3 region is CASSHLSGNTIYF. The CDR3 region has the DNA TGTGCCAGCAGCCACCTCTCTGGAAACACCATATATTTT.

The chain recombines TRBV19 with TRBJ1-2; 9 nucleotides line up with TRBD1. Germline V gives CDR1 LNHDA, CDR2 SQIVND (reference sequence). The CDR3 totals 15 residues. J lost 4 bases, V lost 1 base, and 4 bases had no gene match. CDR3 in amino acids: CASSIGTGAPYGYTF. CDR3 nucleotide sequence: TGTGCCAGTAGTATAGGGACAGGGGCCCCCTATGGCTACACCTTC. The full variable domain, in which reference TRBV19 and TRBJ1-2 provide the parts outside the CDR3, is DGGITQSPKYLFRKEGQNVTLSCEQNLNHDAMYWYRQDPGQGLRLIYYSQIVNDFQKGDIAEGYSVSREKKESFPLTVTSAQKNPTAFYLCASSIGTGAPYGYTFGSGTRLTVV.

This clone appeared a few times. J is TRBJ1-1 and V is TRBV9; the match to TRBD1 covers 8 bases. Germline V lookup: CDR1 SGDLS, CDR2 YYNGEE. This CDR3 is 16 amino acids long. Trimming removed 3 bases from V and 0 bases from J; junction bases left unmatched: 7. In DNA form, the CDR3 reads TGTGCCAGCAGCGGGCGACAGGGGCTGATGAACACTGAAGCTTTCTTT. As protein: CASSGRQGLMNTEAFF.

The chain recombines TRBV5-6 with TRBJ2-5; D not certain. This CDR3 spans 13 amino acids. CDR1 and CDR2 from the germline V gene are SGHDT and YYEEEE. Trimming removed 4 bases from V and 1 base from J, with 8 bases in between. The CDR3 DNA reads as TGTGCCAGCAGCCCGTACCCCCAAGAGACCCAGTACTTC. This gives the protein CASSPYPQETQYF.

The DNA of the CDR3 is TGTGCCAGCAAATCGACAGGGAGAGGAGGAGAAGCTTTCTTT. Amino acid sequence: CASKSTGRGGEAFF. The V and J genes are TRBV5-4 and TRBJ1-1, with 7 bases matching TRBD1. CDR3 size: 14 residues. The ends lost 6 bases at V and 8 bases at J; junction bases unmatched: 13. The V gene's germline CDR1 is SGHNT and CDR2 YYREEE (reference sequence).

CDR3 sequence reads: CASSLGRLVGVNEQFF. CDR3 bases: TGTGCCAGCAGCTTAGGCAGGCTAGTGGGGGTCAATGAGCAGTTCTTC. The chain couples TRBV7-7 to TRBJ2-1; D is tentatively TRBD1 or TRBD2 (5 bases each). V lost 1 base and J 6 bases, leaving 16 bases between the germline ends. CDR1 and CDR2 (germline): SSHAT, FNYEAQ (reference sequence). The length of the CDR3 is 16 residues.

The chain carries TRBV5-6 and TRBJ2-7, with a possible D match to TRBD2 (5 bases). This CDR3 is built from 14 residues. The V gene's germline CDR1 is SGHDT and CDR2 YYEEEE. The V end lost 4 bases, the J end lost 5 bases, and 16 bases lay between the germline ends. CDR3 sequence reads: CASSAGMEVDEQYF. The CDR3 DNA reads as TGTGCCAGCAGCGCCGGGATGGAAGTGGACGAGCAGTACTTC.

The chain couples TRBV5-1 to TRBJ1-2; 9 bases are shared with TRBD1. The CDR3 totals 16 residues. Germline values: CDR1 SGHRS, CDR2 YFSETQ. Losses at the gene ends were 5 bases for V and 5 bases for J; bases not matched to a gene: 13. The DNA of the CDR3 is TGCGCCAGCAGTGAACCGGGACAGGGTCCTTCTTATGGCTACACCTTC. This codes for CASSEPGQGPSYGYTF.

This rearrangement joins TRBV6-4 to TRBJ2-6; D assignment may be TRBD1 or TRBD2 (6 bases each). Trimming pared 3 bases from V and 0 bases from J, leaving 9 bases between. Per the germline V gene, CDR1 is MRHNA and CDR2 is SNTAGT. The CDR3 consists of 16 residues. CDR3 in amino acids: CASSEQGGSGANVLTF. DNA of the CDR3: TGTGCCAGCAGTGAACAGGGAGGCTCTGGGGCCAACGTCCTGACTTTC.

The chain combines TRBV3-1 (or the pseudogene TRBV3-2) with TRBJ2-4; no clear D. Deletions cut 4 bases from V and 4 bases from J, with 20 bases between. Germline CDR1 reads LGHDT; CDR2 reads YNNKEL (reference sequence). The CDR3 has 17 residues. The CDR3: CASSPYTPMQRKNIQYF. CDR3 nucleotide sequence: TGTGCCAGCAGCCCGTACACTCCCATGCAAAGAAAAAACATTCAGTACTTC.

Turning to this clone: Its ends do not fully match the called genes, so a read error is possible. V gene TRBV2 combines with J gene TRBJ1-1, with D maybe TRBD1 (5 bases). Germline V gene sequence: CDR1 SNHLY, CDR2 FYNNEI. CDR3 length equals 11 residues. Here the CDR3 reads CASRESSRVAF. The DNA of the CDR3 is TGTGCCAGCAGGGAGTCGAGCAGGGTCGCCTTT. Supplemented by reference TRBV2 and TRBJ1-1, the full variable domain reads EPEVTQTPSHQVTQMGQEVILRCVPISNHLYFYWYRQILGQKVEFLVSFYNNEISEKSEIFDDQFSVERPDGSNFTLKIRSTKLEDSAMYFCASRESSRVAFGQGTRLTVV.

The chain recombines TRBV5-4 with TRBJ2-3; 7 nucleotides align to TRBD1. The germline V gene encodes CDR1 SGHNT and CDR2 YYREEE (reference sequence). The V segment lost 3 bases and the J segment 4 bases; nucleotides outside the gene matches: 8. CDR3 size: 15 residues. CDR3 region: CASSWDSLRADTQYF. The CDR3 DNA follows: TGTGCCAGCAGCTGGGACAGTCTGCGCGCAGATACGCAGTATTTT. The full variable domain, its missing parts supplied by reference TRBV5-4 and TRBJ2-3, is ETGVTQSPTHLIKTRGQQVTLRCSSQSGHNTVSWYQQALGQGPQFIFQYYREEENGRGNFPPRFSGLQFPNYSSELNVNALELDDSALYLCASSWDSLRADTQYFGPGTRLTVL.

The gene calls are TRBV18 and TRBJ2-2, with TRBD2 identical over 13 bases. Germline loops: CDR1 KGHSH, CDR2 LQKENI. The J segment lost 5 bases and the V segment lost 3 bases, leaving 0 bases of the junction unmatched. CDR3 size: 15 residues. The CDR3 DNA reads TGTGCCAGCTCACCGGGACTAGCGGGGACCGGGGAGCTGTTTTTT. Amino acids: CASSPGLAGTGELFF.

In nucleotides, the CDR3 is TGTGCCAGCAGTGAAACAAGGAAATCCTACGAGCAGTACTTC. Amino acids: CASSETRKSYEQYF. The chain links TRBV6-4 to TRBJ2-7, with D uncertain. Between the trimmed V and J ends, which lost 3 bases and 1 base, there was a span of 10 bases. CDR3 length: 14 residues. Germline assignment: CDR1 MRHNA and CDR2 SNTAGT.

The chain joins TRBV3-1 (or the pseudogene TRBV3-2) to TRBJ1-4; perhaps TRBD1 as D (5 bases). The V end lost 5 bases, the J end lost 0 bases, and 13 bases lay between the germline ends. The germline CDR1 and CDR2 sequences are LGHDT and YNNKEL (reference sequence). CDR3 length: 16 amino acids. The CDR3 sequence: CASSYPQTATNEKLFF. As DNA, the CDR3 is TGTGCCAGCAGCTACCCCCAGACAGCAACTAATGAAAAACTGTTTTTT.